This T cell receptor (beta chain) was obtained from a study of T-cell reconstitution after alpha-beta-depleted transplantation in children. This clonotype was counted only a few times. V was clipped by 4 bases and J by 5 bases; unmatched bases: 14. This CDR3 contains 17 residues. Germline V gene sequence: CDR1 SGHTA, CDR2 FQGNSA. The TCRbeta library was prepared with unique molecular identifiers. MiXCR, run by TCRdb on the PCR reads, gives a single entry per CDR3 protein. The table has about half a million distinct CDR3 sequences, about an eighth seen once. This chain links TRBV7-2 with TRBJ1-3; 7 nucleotides match TRBD1. This TCR came from a human donor who donated a stem cell graft to a child with combined immunodeficiency. The sample was PBMCs from the stem cell graft donor, taken from the stem cell graft. This chain's CDR3 is CASSSRATGTARNTIYF. The CDR3 region has the DNA TGTGCCAGCAGCTCCCGGGCCACCGGGACAGCTAGAAACACCATATATTTT.